The 20 T cell receptor beta chains given below trace back to one sample, sequenced in a study of sequential checkpoint blockade in melanoma. This table comes from immunoSEQ multiplex PCR, and its TCRdb copy is limited to in-frame clones, with some not included. The repertoire includes 20,000 to 25,000 clones, roughly 70% of them detected once, and around 19% sits in the top ten. Treatment in this sample: randomized to nivolumab then ipilimumab (arm A) or the reverse (arm B). Here the sequenced sample was CD8+ T cells sorted from blood (inferred from file names), taken from a patient given nivolumab and ipilimumab in sequence. The receptors were gathered from a human donor with melanoma.

The chain combines TRBV9 with TRBJ1-5, with D uncertain. V dropped 3 bases and J dropped 2 bases, with 12 bases sitting between them. Germline CDR1 and CDR2: SGDLS and YYNGEE. The CDR3 is 15 amino acids. The CDR3 reads CASSAGSGGNQPQHF. The CDR3 bases are TGTGCCAGCAGCGCCGGTTCAGGTGGCAATCAGCCCCAGCATTTT.

This clone was found a few times. This chain uses TRBV9 with TRBJ1-2, with a possible D match to TRBD1 (5 bases). Germline V gives CDR1 SGDLS, CDR2 YYNGEE. Trimming stripped 4 bases from V and 3 bases from J, with 19 bases between. The CDR3 runs to 16 residues. In DNA, the CDR3 is TGTGCCAGCAGCTTAAGCGATCGCAGGGAACACTATGGCTACACCTTC. Its protein product is CASSLSDRREHYGYTF.

The chain recombines TRBV7-9 with TRBJ1-5, with 7 positions matching TRBD1. This CDR3 has 15 residues. J gave up 4 bases and V 5 bases, and 8 bases lay outside the gene matches. CDR1 is SEHNR, CDR2 FQNEAQ, per germline (reference sequence). CDR3 residues: CASSAGQVSNQPQHF. CDR3 sequence (DNA): TGTGCCAGCAGCGCCGGACAGGTTTCTAATCAGCCCCAGCATTTT.

The chain joins TRBV7-3 to TRBJ2-6; the match to TRBD1 covers 9 bases. Trimming cost V 3 bases and J 2 bases; bases outside gene matches: 8. The CDR3 has 18 residues. Germline V CDR1 and CDR2: SGHTA, FQGTGA. This CDR3 reads CASSFTGQGNAGANVLTF. The CDR3 region has the DNA TGTGCCAGCAGCTTCACAGGACAGGGGAATGCTGGGGCCAACGTCCTGACTTTC.

This chain connects TRBV9 to TRBJ2-3; 14 positions match TRBD2. Trimming cost V 4 bases and J 4 bases; bases outside gene matches: 5. CDR1 and CDR2 from the germline V gene are SGDLS and YYNGEE. This CDR3 is 16 amino acids long. CDR3 coding DNA: TGTGCCAGCAGCTTGGGGACTAGCGGGGGTTCAGATACGCAGTATTTT. Protein sequence: CASSLGTSGGSDTQYF.

The chain couples TRBV19 to TRBJ2-3; the match to TRBD2 covers 8 bases. CDR3 length: 15 residues. The trim removed 5 bases at V and 4 bases at J, leaving 8 bases unmatched. Germline CDR1 is LNHDA and CDR2 is SQIVND (reference sequence). Here the CDR3 reads CASSQLLAAPDTQYF. The CDR3 region has the DNA TGTGCCAGTAGTCAACTACTAGCGGCGCCAGATACGCAGTATTTT.

V gene TRBV6-6 combines with J gene TRBJ1-6; 10 nucleotides line up with TRBD1. There are 15 residues in the CDR3. After removal of 0 bases from V and 8 bases from J, the junction contained 1 base not matched to a gene. CDR1 and CDR2 from the germline V gene are MNHNY and SVGAGI (reference sequence). Here the CDR3 reads CASSYSGQGYSPLHF. For the CDR3, the DNA is TGTGCCAGCAGTTACTCGGGACAGGGGTATTCACCCCTCCACTTT.

The chain couples TRBV2 to TRBJ2-7, with D perhaps TRBD1 (5 bases). The V end was cut by 3 bases, the J end by 0 bases, with 21 bases between. This CDR3 has 18 amino acids. Germline V CDR1 and CDR2: SNHLY, FYNNEI. The CDR3 region has the DNA TGTGCCAGCAGTGAGTGGCAGGGCATACTGGGAAGCTCCTACGAGCAGTACTTC. Amino acids: CASSEWQGILGSSYEQYF.

V gene TRBV7-9 combines with J gene TRBJ2-2; tentatively, D is TRBD1 (5 bases). CDR3 size: 15 residues. V was trimmed by 10 bases and J by 4 bases, leaving 19 bases between them. In germline, CDR1 is SEHNR, CDR2 FQNEAQ (reference sequence). The CDR3 DNA is TGTGCCACCGGAAGGGGCCTAGACGGCACCGGGGAGCTGTTTTTT. Protein sequence: CATGRGLDGTGELFF. Full variable domain (outside the CDR3, taken from reference TRBV7-9 and TRBJ2-2): DTGVSQNPRHKITKRGQNVTFRCDPISEHNRLYWYRQTLGQGPEFLTYFQNEAQLEKSRLLSDRFSAERPKGSFSTLEIQRTEQGDSAMYLCATGRGLDGTGELFFGEGSRLTVL.

J is TRBJ1-4 and V is TRBV4-1, with 8 bases aligning to TRBD1. The V and J ends lost 2 bases and 8 bases, in that order; junction bases with no gene match: 7. CDR1 is MGHRA and CDR2 is YSYEKL in the germline V gene. This CDR3 has 15 amino acids. The CDR3 nucleotides are TGCGCCAGCAGCCAACCTGACAGGGGACGGGAAAAACTGTTTTTT. This translates into CASSQPDRGREKLFF.

This chain connects TRBV5-4 to TRBJ2-1, with D perhaps TRBD2 (7 bases). The CDR3 runs 12 residues. Looked up from germline, CDR1 is SGHNT and CDR2 is YYREEE (reference sequence). The V and J ends lost 4 bases and 8 bases respectively, with 10 bases between them. The CDR3 region is CASSPGGHEQFF. The CDR3 DNA reads TGTGCCAGCAGCCCGGGGGGCCATGAGCAGTTCTTC.

This clone was seen a few times. V and J are TRBV11-2 and TRBJ2-7; 7 bases are a match to TRBD1. The V gene's germline CDR1 is SGHAT and CDR2 FQNNGV. V dropped 5 bases and J dropped 2; count of bases not matched to a gene: 3. This CDR3 is built from 13 residues. The CDR3 is CASSVQGAYEQYF. CDR3 sequence (DNA): TGTGCCAGCAGCGTTCAGGGGGCCTACGAGCAGTACTTC.

This clone was observed a single time. The chain couples TRBV4-1 to TRBJ1-5, with 7 bases lining up with TRBD1. Germline V gene lookup returns CDR1 MGHRA and CDR2 YSYEKL. CDR3 length equals 14 residues. V lost 4 bases and J lost 7; bases outside the gene matches: 7. CDR3 loop: CASSLRGSGQPQHF. DNA for the CDR3: TGCGCCAGCAGCCTCAGGGGGAGTGGCCAGCCCCAGCATTTT.

The chain has TRBV7-9 and TRBJ1-1, with D possibly TRBD1 on 5 matching bases. V lost 4 bases and J 8 bases, leaving 11 bases between the germline ends. Germline loops: CDR1 SEHNR, CDR2 FQNEAQ (reference sequence). This CDR3 is 12 amino acids long. For the CDR3, the DNA is TGTGCCAGCAGCTGGGGCGGCGCCGAAGCTTTCTTT. It specifies CASSWGGAEAFF. Together with reference TRBV7-9 and TRBJ1-1, the CDR3 gives the full variable domain: DTGVSQNPRHKITKRGQNVTFRCDPISEHNRLYWYRQTLGQGPEFLTYFQNEAQLEKSRLLSDRFSAERPKGSFSTLEIQRTEQGDSAMYLCASSWGGAEAFFGQGTRLTVV.

The V and J genes are TRBV6-1 and TRBJ2-2; D call uncertain. Germline assignment: CDR1 MNHNS and CDR2 SASEGT. Between the trimmed V and J ends, which lost 5 bases and 1 base, there was a span of 5 bases. CDR3 length: 13 residues. CDR3 loop: CASSRQNTGELFF. The CDR3 nucleotides read TGTGCCAGCAGTCGACAGAACACCGGGGAGCTGTTTTTT.

The gene calls are TRBV7-3 and TRBJ1-6; 8 bases line up with TRBD1. Germline CDR1 reads SGHTA; CDR2 reads FQGTGA. V lost 5 bases, J lost 10 bases, and 10 bases stayed unmatched. The CDR3 has 15 amino acids. The DNA of the CDR3 is TGTGCCAGCAGCCAAATTGGACAGGGACAATCACCCCTCCACTTT. It specifies CASSQIGQGQSPLHF.

V gene TRBV4-3 combines with J gene TRBJ1-1; perhaps TRBD1 as D (6 bases). Per germline, CDR1 LGHNA and CDR2 YSLEER. The V and J ends lost 4 bases and 8 bases respectively, with 23 bases between them. This CDR3 has 16 residues. CDR3 sequence: CASSRTLNGAQGEAFF. CDR3 nucleotides: TGCGCCAGCAGCCGGACTCTCAATGGGGCCCAGGGGGAAGCTTTCTTT.

The chain couples TRBV5-6 to TRBJ2-1; TRBD2 might be the D (5 bases). The germline V gene encodes CDR1 SGHDT and CDR2 YYEEEE. The V gene lost 4 bases and the J gene lost 3 bases, with 26 bases spanning the gap. This CDR3 has 19 amino acids. The CDR3 here is CASSALEGSSQVIYNEQFF. For the CDR3, the DNA is TGTGCCAGCAGCGCCCTTGAGGGTTCGAGCCAAGTTATCTACAATGAGCAGTTCTTC.

The J gene is TRBJ2-3, the V gene TRBV7-9; 7 bases match TRBD1. The junction had 10 bases not matched to a gene; V was cut back by 5 bases and J by 5 bases. There are 15 residues in the CDR3. Germline V CDR1 and CDR2: SEHNR, FQNEAQ (reference sequence). This chain's CDR3 is CASSLYPDREDTQYF. The CDR3 DNA reads TGTGCCAGCAGCCTCTACCCCGACAGGGAAGATACGCAGTATTTT.

This clone has only a few counts. V usage is TRBV19 and J usage is TRBJ1-6; 7 bases align to TRBD1. Germline assignment: CDR1 LNHDA and CDR2 SQIVND (reference sequence). This CDR3 is 13 amino acids long. V lost 11 bases, J lost 7 bases, and 8 bases stayed unmatched. For the CDR3, the DNA is TGTGCCCGCCCCGGGACAGAAAATTCACCCCTCCACTTT. Its protein is CARPGTENSPLHF.